This TCR beta chain comes out of a study of blood T cell repertoires in COVID-19. The V gene's germline CDR1 is KGHSH and CDR2 LQKENI. V lost 3 bases, J lost 5 bases, and 14 bases lay in between. This CDR3 region has 15 residues. In the source study's methods: Reference gene primer amplification gave estimated nucleated cell counts. This table comes from immunoSEQ multiplex PCR, and its TCRdb copy is limited to in-frame clones, with some not included. V, J and clone size reflect that table, while D and trimming were determined from the DNA. The table includes some 240,000 clones, roughly four fifths detected once.

The receptor's source is a woman older than 75 with acute or convalescent COVID-19. The sample taken for sequencing was peripheral blood. The chain has TRBV18 and TRBJ2-1; D gene unclear. CDR3 protein: CASSPPGRQNNEQFF. In DNA, the CDR3 is TGTGCCAGCTCACCTCCGGGTCGTCAAAACAATGAGCAGTTCTTC.